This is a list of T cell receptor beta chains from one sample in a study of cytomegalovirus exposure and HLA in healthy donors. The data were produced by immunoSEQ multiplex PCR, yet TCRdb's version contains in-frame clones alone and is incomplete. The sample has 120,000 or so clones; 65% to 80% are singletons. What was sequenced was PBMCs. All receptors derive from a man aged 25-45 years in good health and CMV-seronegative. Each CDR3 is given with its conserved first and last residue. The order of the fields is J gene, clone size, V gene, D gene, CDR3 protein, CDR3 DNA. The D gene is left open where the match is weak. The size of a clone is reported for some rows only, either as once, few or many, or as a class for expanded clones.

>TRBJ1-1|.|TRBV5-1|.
CASSLAGSDTEAFF
TGCGCCAGCAGCTTGGCCGGTTCGGACACTGAAGCTTTCTTT
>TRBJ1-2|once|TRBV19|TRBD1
CASSPGQGSYGYTF
TGTGCCAGTAGTCCGGGACAGGGAAGCTATGGCTACACCTTC
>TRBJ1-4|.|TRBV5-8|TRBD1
CASSWSLGGTNEKLFF
TGTGCCAGCAGCTGGAGTCTAGGGGGCACTAATGAAAAACTGTTTTTT
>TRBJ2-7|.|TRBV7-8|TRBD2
CASSPSGRTTYEQYF
TGTGCCAGCAGCCCTAGCGGGAGGACGACCTACGAGCAGTACTTC
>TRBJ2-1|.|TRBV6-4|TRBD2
CASSPRTSGGRDEQFF
TGTGCCAGCAGTCCCCGGACTAGCGGAGGAAGGGATGAGCAGTTCTTC
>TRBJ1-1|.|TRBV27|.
CASSLSGGAEAFF
TGTGCCAGCAGTTTATCGGGGGGGGCGGAAGCTTTCTTT
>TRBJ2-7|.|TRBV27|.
CASSLRGGRPREQYF
TGTGCCAGCAGTTTAAGGGGTGGCAGACCGCGCGAGCAGTACTTC
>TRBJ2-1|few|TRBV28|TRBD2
CASSFTLAGGYNEQFF
TGTGCCAGCAGTTTTACCCTAGCGGGGGGTTACAATGAGCAGTTCTTC
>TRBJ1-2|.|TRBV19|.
CASRKQGFDGYTF
TGTGCCAGTAGAAAACAGGGATTCGATGGCTACACCTTC
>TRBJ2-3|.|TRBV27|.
CASRLTETTDTQYF
TGTGCCAGCAGGCTGACAGAGACCACAGATACGCAGTATTTT
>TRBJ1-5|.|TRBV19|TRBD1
CASSLGTDSNQPQHF
TGTGCCAGTTCCCTCGGGACAGATAGCAATCAGCCCCAGCATTTT
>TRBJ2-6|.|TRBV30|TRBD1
CAWSVTTGSGANVLTF
TGTGCCTGGAGTGTCACGACAGGGTCTGGGGCCAACGTCCTGACTTTC
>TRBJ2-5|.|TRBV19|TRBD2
CASRERGKETQYF
TGTGCCAGTAGGGAGCGGGGGAAAGAGACCCAGTACTTC
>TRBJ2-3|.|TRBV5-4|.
CASSLVADTQYF
TGTGCCAGCAGCTTGGTAGCAGATACGCAGTATTTT
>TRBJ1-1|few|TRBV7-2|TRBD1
CASSLGGQLNTEAFF
TGTGCCAGCAGCTTAGGGGGACAGCTGAACACTGAAGCTTTCTTT
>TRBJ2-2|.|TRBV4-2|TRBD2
CASSQFSGGNTGELFF
TGTGCCAGCAGCCAATTTAGCGGGGGGAACACCGGGGAGCTGTTTTTT
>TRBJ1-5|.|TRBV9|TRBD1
CASSVDQGAGQPQHF
TGTGCCAGCAGCGTAGATCAGGGGGCTGGGCAGCCCCAGCATTTT
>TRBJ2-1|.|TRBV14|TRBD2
CASSRLTSGTYNEQFF
TGTGCCAGCAGCCGCCTGACTAGCGGAACCTACAATGAGCAGTTCTTC
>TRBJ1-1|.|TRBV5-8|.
CASSFAPGHTNTEAFF
TGTGCCAGCAGTTTTGCACCGGGACATACGAACACTGAAGCTTTCTTT
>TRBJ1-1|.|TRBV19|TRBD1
CASSIGQGATGTEAFF
TGTGCCAGTAGTATTGGACAGGGGGCTACCGGAACTGAAGCTTTCTTT
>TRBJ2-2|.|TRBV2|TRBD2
CASSEIRLAGGNTGELFF
TGTGCCAGCAGTGAAATCAGACTAGCGGGAGGGAACACCGGGGAGCTGTTTTTT
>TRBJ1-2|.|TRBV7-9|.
CASSLDPRLADYGYTF
TGTGCCAGCAGCTTAGACCCGCGGCTGGCGGACTATGGCTACACCTTC
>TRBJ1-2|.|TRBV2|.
CASSEAVSDGYTF
TGTGCCAGCAGTGAAGCTGTATCGGATGGCTACACCTTC
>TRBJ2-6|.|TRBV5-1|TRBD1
CASSTSGTANLGANVLTF
TGCGCCAGCAGCACTTCCGGGACAGCTAATCTGGGGGCCAACGTCCTGACTTTC
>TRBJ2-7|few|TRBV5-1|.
CASSWTTSNYEQYF
TGCGCCAGCAGCTGGACGACTAGTAACTACGAGCAGTACTTC
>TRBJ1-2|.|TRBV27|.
CASSLSLQAGDGYTF
TGTGCCAGCAGTTTATCCCTCCAGGCCGGGGATGGCTACACCTTC
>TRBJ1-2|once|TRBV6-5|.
CASSQGVTNYGYTF
TGTGCCAGCAGTCAGGGTGTCACTAACTATGGCTACACCTTC
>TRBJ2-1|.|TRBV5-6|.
CASSSWGGLGNEQFF
TGTGCCAGCAGCTCCTGGGGGGGCCTAGGGAATGAGCAGTTCTTC
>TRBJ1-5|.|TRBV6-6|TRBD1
CASRKEQGWAQPQHF
TGTGCCAGCAGAAAAGAACAGGGGTGGGCTCAGCCCCAGCATTTT
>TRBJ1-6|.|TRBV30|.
CAWSLKGDSPLHF
TGTGCCTGGAGCCTTAAAGGGGATTCACCCCTCCACTTT
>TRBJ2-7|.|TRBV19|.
CASSIPGEIYEQYF
TGTGCCAGTAGTATCCCCGGAGAGATTTACGAGCAGTACTTC
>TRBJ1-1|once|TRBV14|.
CASRLTQNTEAFF
TGTGCCAGCAGACTAACACAGAACACTGAAGCTTTCTTT
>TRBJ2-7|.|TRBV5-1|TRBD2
CASSLVLAGDPSYEQYF
TGCGCCAGCAGCTTGGTTCTAGCGGGGGACCCGTCCTACGAGCAGTACTTC
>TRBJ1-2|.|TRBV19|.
CASSIGGQRNGYTF
TGTGCCAGTAGTATCGGCGGGCAGCGGAATGGCTACACCTTC